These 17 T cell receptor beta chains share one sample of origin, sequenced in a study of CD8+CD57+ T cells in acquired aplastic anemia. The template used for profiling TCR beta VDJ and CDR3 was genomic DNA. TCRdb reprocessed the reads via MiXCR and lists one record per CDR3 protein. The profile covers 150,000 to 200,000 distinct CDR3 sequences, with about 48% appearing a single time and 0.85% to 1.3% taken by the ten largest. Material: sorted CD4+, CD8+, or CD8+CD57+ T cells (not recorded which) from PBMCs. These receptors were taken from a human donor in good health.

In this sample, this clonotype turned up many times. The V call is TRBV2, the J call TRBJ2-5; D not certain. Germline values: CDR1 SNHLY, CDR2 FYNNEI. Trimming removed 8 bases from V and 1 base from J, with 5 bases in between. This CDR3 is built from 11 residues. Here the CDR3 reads CASEPQETQYF. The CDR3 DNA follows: TGTGCCAGCGAGCCCCAAGAGACCCAGTACTTC.

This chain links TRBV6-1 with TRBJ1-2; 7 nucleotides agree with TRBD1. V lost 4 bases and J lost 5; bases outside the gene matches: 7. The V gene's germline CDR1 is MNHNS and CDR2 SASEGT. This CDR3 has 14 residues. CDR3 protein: CASSVGDSEYGYTF. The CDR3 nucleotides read TGTGCCAGCAGTGTAGGGGACAGCGAATATGGCTACACCTTC.

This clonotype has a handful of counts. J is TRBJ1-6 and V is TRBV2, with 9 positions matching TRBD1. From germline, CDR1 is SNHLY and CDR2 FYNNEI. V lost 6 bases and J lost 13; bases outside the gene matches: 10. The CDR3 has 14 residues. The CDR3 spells CASRLGQGVAPLHF. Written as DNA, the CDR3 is TGTGCCAGCAGGCTGGGACAGGGAGTCGCCCCCCTCCACTTT.

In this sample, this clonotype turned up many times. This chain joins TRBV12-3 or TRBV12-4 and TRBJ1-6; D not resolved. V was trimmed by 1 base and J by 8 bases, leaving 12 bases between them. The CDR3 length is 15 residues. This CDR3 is CASSLGRTTYSPLHF. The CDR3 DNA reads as TGTGCCAGCAGTTTAGGGAGGACGACCTATTCACCCCTCCACTTT.

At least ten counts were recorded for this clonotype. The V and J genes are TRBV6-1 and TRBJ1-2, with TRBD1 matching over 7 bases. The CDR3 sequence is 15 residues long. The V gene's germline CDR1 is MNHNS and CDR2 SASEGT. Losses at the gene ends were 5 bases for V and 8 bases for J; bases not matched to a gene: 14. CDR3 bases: TGTGCCAGCAGTCCCTCAACCTCGACAGGGCGCGGCTACACCTTC. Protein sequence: CASSPSTSTGRGYTF.

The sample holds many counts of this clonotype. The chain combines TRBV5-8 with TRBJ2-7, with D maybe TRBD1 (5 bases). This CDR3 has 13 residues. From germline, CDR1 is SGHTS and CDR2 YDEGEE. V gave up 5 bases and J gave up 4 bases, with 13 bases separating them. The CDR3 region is CASSQGRVYEQYF. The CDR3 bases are TGTGCCAGCAGTCAGGGTAGGGTATACGAGCAGTACTTC.

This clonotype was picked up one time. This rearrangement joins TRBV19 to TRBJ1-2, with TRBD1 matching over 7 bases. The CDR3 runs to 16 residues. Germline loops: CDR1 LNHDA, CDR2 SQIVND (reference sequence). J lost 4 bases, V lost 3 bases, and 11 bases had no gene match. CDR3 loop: CASSIGTASFSYGYTF. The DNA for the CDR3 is TGTGCCAGTAGTATCGGGACAGCGTCCTTTTCCTATGGCTACACCTTC.

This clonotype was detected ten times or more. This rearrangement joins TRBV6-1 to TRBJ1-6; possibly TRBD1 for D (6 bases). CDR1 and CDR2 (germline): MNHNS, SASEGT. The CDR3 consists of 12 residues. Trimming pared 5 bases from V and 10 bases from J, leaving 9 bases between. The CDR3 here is CASSTGNSPLHF. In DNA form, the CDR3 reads TGTGCCAGCAGTACAGGGAACTCACCCCTCCACTTT.

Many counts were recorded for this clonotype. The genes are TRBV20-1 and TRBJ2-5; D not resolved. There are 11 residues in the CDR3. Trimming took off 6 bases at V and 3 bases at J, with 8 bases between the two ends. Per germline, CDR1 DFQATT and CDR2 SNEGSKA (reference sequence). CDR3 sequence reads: CSASDKETQYF. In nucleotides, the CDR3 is TGCAGTGCGAGCGATAAAGAGACCCAGTACTTC.

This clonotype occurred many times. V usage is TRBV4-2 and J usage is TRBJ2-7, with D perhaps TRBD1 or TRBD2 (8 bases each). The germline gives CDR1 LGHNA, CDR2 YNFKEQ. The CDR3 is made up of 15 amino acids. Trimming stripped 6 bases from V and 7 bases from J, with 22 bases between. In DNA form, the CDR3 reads TGTGCCAGCAGACCCGGGACAGGCGAGCGGGGGGAGCAGTACTTC. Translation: CASRPGTGERGEQYF.

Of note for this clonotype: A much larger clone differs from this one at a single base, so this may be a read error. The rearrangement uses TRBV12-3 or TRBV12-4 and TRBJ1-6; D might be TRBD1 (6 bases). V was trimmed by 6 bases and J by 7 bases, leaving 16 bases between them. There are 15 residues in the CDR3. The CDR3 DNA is TGTGCCAGCAGCTCTATACAGGGAGGAAATTCACCCCTCCACTTT. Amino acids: CASSSIQGGNSPLHF.

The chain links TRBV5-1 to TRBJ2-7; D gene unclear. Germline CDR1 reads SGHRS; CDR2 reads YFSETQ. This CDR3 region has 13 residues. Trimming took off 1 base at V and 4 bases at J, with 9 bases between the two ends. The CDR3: CASSLSIGYEQYF. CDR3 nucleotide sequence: TGCGCCAGCAGCTTGTCTATAGGGTACGAGCAGTACTTC.

CDR3 DNA: TGTGCCAGCAGCTCTAGCCGGGGAGGGGACGTTCGCGAGCAGTACTTC. Translated: CASSSSRGGDVREQYF. V usage is TRBV7-6 and J usage is TRBJ2-7, with TRBD2 matching over 7 bases. The CDR3 has 16 amino acids. Germline CDR1 SGHVS, CDR2 FNYEAQ. Trimming took 4 bases from V and 6 from J; bases not matched to a gene: 15.

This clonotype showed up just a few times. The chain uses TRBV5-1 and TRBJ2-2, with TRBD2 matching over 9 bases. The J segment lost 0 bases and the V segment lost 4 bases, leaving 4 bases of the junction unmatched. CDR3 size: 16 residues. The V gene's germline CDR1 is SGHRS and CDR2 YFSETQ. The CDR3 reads CASSLTSGANTGELFF. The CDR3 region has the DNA TGCGCCAGCAGCCTGACTAGCGGCGCGAACACCGGGGAGCTGTTTTTT.

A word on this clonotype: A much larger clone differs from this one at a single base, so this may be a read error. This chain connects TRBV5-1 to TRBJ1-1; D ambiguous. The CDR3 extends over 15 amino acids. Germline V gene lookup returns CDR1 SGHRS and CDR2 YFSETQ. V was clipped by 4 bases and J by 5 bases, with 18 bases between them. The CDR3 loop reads CASSKRGFSKTEAFF. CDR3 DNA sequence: TGCGCCAGCAGCAAACGGGGATTTTCGAAGACTGAAGCTTTCTTT.

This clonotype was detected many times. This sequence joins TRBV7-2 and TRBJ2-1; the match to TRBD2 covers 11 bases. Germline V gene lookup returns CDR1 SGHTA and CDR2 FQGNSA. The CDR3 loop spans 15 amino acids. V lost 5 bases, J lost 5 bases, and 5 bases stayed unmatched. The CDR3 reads CASSPRLAGNNEQFF. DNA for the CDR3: TGTGCCAGCAGCCCAAGACTAGCGGGGAACAATGAGCAGTTCTTC. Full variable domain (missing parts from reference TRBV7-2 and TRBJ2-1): GAGVSQSPSNKVTEKGKDVELRCDPISGHTALYWYRQSLGQGLEFLIYFQGNSAPDKSGLPSDRFSAERTGGSVSTLTIQRTQQEDSAVYLCASSPRLAGNNEQFFGPGTRLTVL.

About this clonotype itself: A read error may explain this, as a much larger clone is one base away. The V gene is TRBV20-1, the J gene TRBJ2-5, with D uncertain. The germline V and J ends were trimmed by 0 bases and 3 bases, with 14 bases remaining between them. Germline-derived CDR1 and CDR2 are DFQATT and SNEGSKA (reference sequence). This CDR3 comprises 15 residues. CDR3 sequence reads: CSARDLYRAKETQYF. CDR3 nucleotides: TGCAGTGCTAGAGATCTTTATCGGGCCAAAGAGACCCAGTACTTC.